This TCR beta chain is from a study of technical replicates of blood from a handful of donors. The CDR3 consists of 14 residues. The germline V gene encodes CDR1 SGHVS and CDR2 FQNEAQ. The V and J ends lost 2 bases and 4 bases, in that order; junction bases with no gene match: 3. Sequencing was performed with immunoSEQ multiplex PCR; in TCRdb, only in-frame clones are kept and a portion is missing. Altogether approximately 74,000 clones are present, nearly 98% being singletons, with the ten largest covering over 0.15%. The sequencing sample was made of T cells isolated from PBMCs. The sequence was obtained from a human donor in good health. V and J are TRBV7-8 and TRBJ1-2; 8 nucleotides match TRBD1. The CDR3 protein is CASSLPDRGYGYTF. The CDR3 DNA sequence: TGTGCCAGCAGCTTACCCGACAGGGGCTATGGCTACACCTTC.